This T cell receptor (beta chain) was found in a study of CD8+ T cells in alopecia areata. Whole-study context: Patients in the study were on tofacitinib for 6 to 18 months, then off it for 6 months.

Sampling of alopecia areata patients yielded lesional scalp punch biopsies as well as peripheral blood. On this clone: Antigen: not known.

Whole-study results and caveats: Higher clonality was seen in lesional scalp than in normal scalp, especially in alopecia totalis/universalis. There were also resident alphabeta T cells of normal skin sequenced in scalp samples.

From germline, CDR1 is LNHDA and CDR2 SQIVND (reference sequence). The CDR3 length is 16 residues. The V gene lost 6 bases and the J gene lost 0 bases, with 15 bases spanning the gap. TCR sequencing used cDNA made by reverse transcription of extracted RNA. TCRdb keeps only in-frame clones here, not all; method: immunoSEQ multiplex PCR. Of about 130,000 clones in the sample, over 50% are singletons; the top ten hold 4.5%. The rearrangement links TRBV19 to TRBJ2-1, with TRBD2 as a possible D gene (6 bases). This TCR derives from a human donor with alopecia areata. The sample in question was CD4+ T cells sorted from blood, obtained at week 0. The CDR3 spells CASRRGPQSSYNEQFF. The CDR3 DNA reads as TGTGCCAGTAGGCGGGGACCCCAGAGCTCCTACAATGAGCAGTTCTTC.